The clone carrying this T cell receptor (beta chain) was counted at least ten times. 5'RACE with 10-nucleotide random UMIs produced the cDNA. The yield of each sequencing run was over 200 million TCR-beta sequences from 15-18 subjects. One entry per CDR3 protein results from TCRdb running MiXCR on the 5' RACE reads. Counted here are about 66,000 distinct CDR3 sequences, nearly 3.5% occurring once; the ten biggest clones make up approximately 3.7%. The sample is drawn from a study of neurological immune-mediated disorders. Study background: The roughly 34 patients with multiple sclerosis comprised about 31 relapsing-remitting cases and 3 secondary progressive cases.

V was clipped by 5 bases and J by 4 bases, with 11 bases between them. This CDR3 has 13 residues. Sequencing was done on a sample of PBMCs. The receptor was isolated from a man aged 35 to 55 with multiple sclerosis. The rearrangement joins TRBV12-3 or TRBV12-4 to TRBJ1-2; D unresolved. The CDR3 DNA follows: TGTGCCAGCAGTCCCACGGTCTTCTATGGCTACACCTTC. This encodes CASSPTVFYGYTF.